This entry is about one TCR beta chain. The V gene's germline CDR1 is LNHDA and CDR2 SQIVND (reference sequence). Trimming took off 1 base at V and 2 bases at J, with 8 bases between the two ends. This CDR3 is 14 amino acids long. This record belongs to a study of blood T cell repertoires in COVID-19. The overall study: Samples representing acute and convalescent COVID-19 were sourced from the United States, Italy and Spain. From T cells, B-cell-depleted T cells, or PBMCs came the material, which was cDNA or gDNA.

Per the authors' pipeline: Reference gene primer amplification yielded estimated nucleated cell counts. TCRdb's table, derived via immunoSEQ multiplex PCR, lists solely in-frame clones and lacks some. D and trimming come from the DNA, and the V and J calls and clone size come from that table. The sample includes approximately 100,000 clones, approximately 90% seen only once; the top ten take around 1.1%. This receptor was obtained from a human donor in a cohort sampled during active COVID-19. J is TRBJ1-1 and V is TRBV19; D is uncertain. What was sequenced was peripheral blood. The CDR3 DNA reads as TGTGCCAGTAGTATAGGATTAGTTAACACTGAAGCTTTCTTT. It is translated as CASSIGLVNTEAFF.